This record looks at one TCR beta chain sequence and its context. This entry comes from a study of response to subunit inactivated influenza vaccine. TCRdb redid the calling of the RT-PCR reads with MiXCR, one entry per CDR3 protein. The data hold over 150,000 distinct CDR3 sequences, with around 10% observed a single time. Per germline, CDR1 DFQATT and CDR2 SNEGSKA (reference sequence). CDR3 length: 16 amino acids. The V segment lost 3 bases and the J segment 5 bases; nucleotides outside the gene matches: 12. The clonotype was recovered from a man aged 45 to 75 who received an inactivated influenza vaccine. This rearrangement joins TRBV20-1 to TRBJ2-1; 8 bases agree with TRBD2. Source: CD8+ T cells sorted from PBMCs, taken around 25 months after vaccination. The CDR3 region has the DNA TGCAGTGCTAGGGACCGGGAGGGCATATCTCACAATGAGCAGTTCTTC. Translation: CSARDREGISHNEQFF.